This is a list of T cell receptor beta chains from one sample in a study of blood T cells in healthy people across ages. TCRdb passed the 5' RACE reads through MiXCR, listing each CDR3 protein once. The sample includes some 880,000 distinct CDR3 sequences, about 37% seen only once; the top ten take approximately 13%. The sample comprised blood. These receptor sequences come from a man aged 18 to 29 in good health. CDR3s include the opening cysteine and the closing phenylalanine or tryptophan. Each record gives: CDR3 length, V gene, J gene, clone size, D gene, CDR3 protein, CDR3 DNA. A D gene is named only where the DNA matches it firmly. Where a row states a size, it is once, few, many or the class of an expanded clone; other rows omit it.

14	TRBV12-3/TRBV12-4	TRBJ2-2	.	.	CASSLGRGSVELFF	TGTGCCAGCAGTTTAGGGAGAGGGTCCGTGGAGCTGTTTTTT
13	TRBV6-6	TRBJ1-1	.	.	CASSSDGLTEAFF	TGTGCCAGCAGCTCAGACGGGCTAACTGAAGCTTTCTTT
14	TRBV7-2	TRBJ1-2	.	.	CASSPTRGNYGYTF	TGTGCCAGCAGCCCCACCAGGGGTAACTATGGCTACACCTTC
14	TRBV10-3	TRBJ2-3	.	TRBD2	CAVLSGGGTDTQYF	TGTGCCGTACTTAGCGGGGGGGGCACAGATACGCAGTATTTT
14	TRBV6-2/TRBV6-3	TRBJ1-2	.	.	CASSSGSSNYGYTF	TGTGCCAGCAGTTCTGGGTCTTCTAACTATGGCTACACCTTC
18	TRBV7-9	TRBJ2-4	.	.	CASSLETDASRHYNEQYF	TGTGCCAGCAGCTTAGAGACAGATGCCAGTCGACACTACAATGAGCAGTACTTC
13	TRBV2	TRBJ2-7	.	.	CASMQGPSYGQYF	TGTGCCAGCATGCAGGGTCCCTCCTACGGGCAGTACTTC
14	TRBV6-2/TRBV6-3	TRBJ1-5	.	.	CASSRRWGYQPQHF	TGTGCCAGCAGCCGTAGGTGGGGATATCAGCCCCAGCATTTT
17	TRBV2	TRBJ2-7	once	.	CASRGPLGGRATYEQYF	TGTGCCAGCAGAGGTCCACTCGGGGGACGGGCGACCTACGAGCAGTACTTC
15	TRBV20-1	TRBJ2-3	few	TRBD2	CSSGGGGAFADTQYF	TGCAGTTCGGGGGGCGGGGGGGCTTTTGCAGATACGCAGTATTTT
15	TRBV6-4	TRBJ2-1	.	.	CASSERHSSYNEQFF	TGTGCCAGCAGTGAACGGCACAGCTCCTACAATGAGCAGTTCTTC
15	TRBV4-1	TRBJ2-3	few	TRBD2	CASPREAGYTDTQYF	TGCGCCAGCCCCCGGGAGGCGGGGTACACAGATACGCAGTATTTT
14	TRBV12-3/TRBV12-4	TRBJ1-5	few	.	CASSFREDAQPQHF	TGTGCCAGCAGTTTTAGGGAGGACGCGCAGCCCCAGCATTTT
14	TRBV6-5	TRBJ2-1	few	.	CASSYGPHYNEQFF	TGTGCCAGCAGTTACGGGCCACATTACAATGAGCAGTTCTTC
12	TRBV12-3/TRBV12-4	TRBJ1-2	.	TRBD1	CASTRTGETYTF	TGTGCCAGCACCCGGACAGGGGAGACCTACACCTTC
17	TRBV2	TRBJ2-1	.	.	CASNGRAEGKGDNEQFF	TGTGCCAGCAATGGGCGGGCCGAGGGTAAAGGGGACAATGAGCAGTTCTTC
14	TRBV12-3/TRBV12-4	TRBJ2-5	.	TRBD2	CASSLRAGEETQYF	TGTGCCAGCAGTTTACGAGCGGGGGAAGAGACCCAGTACTTC
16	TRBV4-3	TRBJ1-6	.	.	CASSQGARQTNSPLHF	TGCGCCAGCAGCCAAGGGGCCCGACAGACTAATTCACCCCTCCACTTT
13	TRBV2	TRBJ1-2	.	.	CASRREGGDGYTF	TGTGCCAGCCGACGGGAGGGGGGAGATGGCTACACCTTC
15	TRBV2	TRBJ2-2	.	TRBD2	CASNPGLAAGGELFF	TGTGCCAGCAATCCGGGACTAGCCGCCGGCGGGGAGCTGTTTTTT
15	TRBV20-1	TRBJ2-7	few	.	CSASRGASYSYEQYF	TGCAGTGCTAGTCGGGGGGCCTCGTACTCCTACGAGCAGTACTTC
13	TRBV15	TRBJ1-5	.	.	CATSSRSNQPQHF	TGTGCCACCAGCAGTCGTAGCAATCAGCCCCAGCATTTT
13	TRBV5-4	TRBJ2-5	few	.	CASSFSREETQYF	TGTGCCAGCAGCTTTTCGAGAGAAGAGACCCAGTACTTC
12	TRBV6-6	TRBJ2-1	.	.	CASSYAGREQFF	TGTGCCAGCAGTTACGCCGGGAGAGAGCAGTTCTTC
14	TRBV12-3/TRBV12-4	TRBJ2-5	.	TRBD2	CASSLAGGMETQYF	TGTGCCAGCAGTTTAGCGGGGGGGATGGAGACCCAGTACTTC
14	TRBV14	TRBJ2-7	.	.	CASSQGTVINEQYF	TGTGCCAGCAGCCAAGGGACAGTAATTAATGAGCAGTACTTC
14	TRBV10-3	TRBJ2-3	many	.	CAINNGPGEGTQYF	TGTGCCATCAACAATGGGCCCGGAGAGGGTACGCAGTATTTT
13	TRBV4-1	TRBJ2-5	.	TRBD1	CASSQERTGTEYF	TGCGCCAGCAGCCAAGAACGGACAGGGACGGAGTACTTC
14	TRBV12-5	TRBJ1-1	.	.	CASGSGSMNTEAFF	TGTGCTAGTGGTTCCGGTAGTATGAACACTGAAGCTTTCTTT
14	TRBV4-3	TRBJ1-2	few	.	CASSQTRAGYGYTF	TGCGCCAGCAGCCAGACCAGGGCGGGCTATGGCTACACCTTC